This TCR beta chain was captured by sequencing in a study of CD8+ T cells in alopecia areata. Stated treatment: oral pan-JAK inhibitor, 5-10 mg twice daily. V lost 4 bases and J lost 5, with 5 bases in between. The CDR3 is 12 amino acids. Germline CDR1 reads SNHLY; CDR2 reads FYNNEI. RNA, once extracted, was reverse transcribed into cDNA for use as the sequencing template. Clones were sequenced by immunoSEQ multiplex PCR, and TCRdb holds only the in-frame ones, with some missing. Here the sample spans about 110,000 clones, 84% being singletons. Sequencing was performed on CD8+ T cells sorted from blood, taken at week 24, from a patient treated with tofacitinib. The rearrangement links TRBV2 to TRBJ2-2, with unresolved D. This TCR was sampled from a human donor with alopecia areata. CDR3 sequence (DNA): TGTGCCAGCAGTGTTCTTACCGGGGAGCTGTTTTTT. This sequence encodes CASSVLTGELFF.